This T cell receptor (beta chain) was recovered during a study of cytomegalovirus exposure and HLA in healthy donors. Study results and caveats: It was reportedly the case that the classifier diagnosed cytomegalovirus status with high specificity and sensitivity. Among TCR sequences, most were rare, though some public TCRs appeared in many donors. There were under 200 TCR beta chains listed as cytomegalovirus-associated.

Repertoires were generated with immunoSEQ multiplex PCR, while TCRdb's copy carries only in-frame clones and drops some. The sample lists about 130,000 clones, 75% to 90% occurring once. To note about this clone: What it binds is unknown.

The donors formed part of the approximately 120-subject validation cohort, distinct from the approximately 630-subject first cohort. The sequence came from a woman aged 18-29 years in good health and CMV-seronegative. The source material was PBMCs.

The CDR3 protein is CASSLRDSYNEQFF. The CDR3 DNA reads TGCGCCAGCAGCTTGCGGGACTCCTACAATGAGCAGTTCTTC. The chain links TRBV5-1 to TRBJ2-1; TRBD2 might be the D (5 bases). The germline V gene has CDR1 SGHRS and CDR2 YFSETQ. This CDR3 is 14 amino acids long. The V gene lost 1 base and the J gene lost 0 bases, with 5 bases spanning the gap.